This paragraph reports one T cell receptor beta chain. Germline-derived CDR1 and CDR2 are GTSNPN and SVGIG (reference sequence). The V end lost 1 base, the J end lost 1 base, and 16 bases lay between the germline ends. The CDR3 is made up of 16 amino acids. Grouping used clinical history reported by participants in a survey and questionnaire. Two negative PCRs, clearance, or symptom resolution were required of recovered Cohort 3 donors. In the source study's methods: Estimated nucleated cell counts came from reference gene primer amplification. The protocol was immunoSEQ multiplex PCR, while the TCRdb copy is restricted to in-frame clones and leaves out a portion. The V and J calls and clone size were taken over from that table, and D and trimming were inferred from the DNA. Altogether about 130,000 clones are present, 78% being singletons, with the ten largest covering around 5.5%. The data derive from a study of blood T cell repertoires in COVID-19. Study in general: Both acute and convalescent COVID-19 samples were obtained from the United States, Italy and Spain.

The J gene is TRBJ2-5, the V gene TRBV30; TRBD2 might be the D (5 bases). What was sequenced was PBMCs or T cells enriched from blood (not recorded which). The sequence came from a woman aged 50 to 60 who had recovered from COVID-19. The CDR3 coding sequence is TGTGCCTGGAGTGCTTCAGTCTTAGCGACCCAAGAGACCCAGTACTTC. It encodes CAWSASVLATQETQYF.